The clone carrying this T cell receptor (beta chain) turned up a few times. One entry per CDR3 protein, called by TCRdb with MiXCR from the RT-PCR reads. Here the sample spans about a million distinct CDR3 sequences, about 20% being singletons. The data were obtained in a study of patients and donors after allogeneic stem cell transplantation. Between the trimmed V and J ends, which lost 6 bases and 4 bases, there was a span of 12 bases. This CDR3 is 12 amino acids long. In germline, CDR1 is DFQATT, CDR2 SNEGSKA (reference sequence). This clonotype was obtained from a human donor who was either an allogeneic HSCT recipient or a stem cell or donor lymphocyte infusion donor (not recorded which). It is not recorded whose cells these are; they may come from a transplant donor. The sample comprised blood, either unsorted or a sorted T cell fraction (not recorded which). This chain uses TRBV20-1 with TRBJ2-5; D gene unclear. The CDR3 here is CSAWMGRETQYF. As DNA, the CDR3 is TGCAGTGCCTGGATGGGTAGAGAGACCCAGTACTTC.